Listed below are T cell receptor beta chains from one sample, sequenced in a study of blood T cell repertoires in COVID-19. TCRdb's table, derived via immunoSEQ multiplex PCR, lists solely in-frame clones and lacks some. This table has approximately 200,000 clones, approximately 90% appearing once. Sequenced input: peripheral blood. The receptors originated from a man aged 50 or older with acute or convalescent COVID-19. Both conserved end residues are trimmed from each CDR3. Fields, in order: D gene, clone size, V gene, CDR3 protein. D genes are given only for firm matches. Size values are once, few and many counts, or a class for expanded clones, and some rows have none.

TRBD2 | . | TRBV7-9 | ASSSSAGGTQY
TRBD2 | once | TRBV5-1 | ASSLGLAGLRGTQY
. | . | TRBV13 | ASSLGVRYQETQY
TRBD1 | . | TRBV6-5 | ASRGTGEQFGYT
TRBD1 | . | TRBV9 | ASSAGGGYGYT
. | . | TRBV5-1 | ASSFVDSAHGYT
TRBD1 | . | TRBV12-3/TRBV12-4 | ASRTGVWTEAF
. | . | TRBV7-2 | ASSLELRGAGYT
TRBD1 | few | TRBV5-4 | ASWTGSNTEAF
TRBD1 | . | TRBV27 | ASSSGTGYSNQPQH